The clone carrying this T cell receptor beta chain came up many times. The repertoire came from unfractionated whole blood and reflected all unsorted peripheral T cells. A roughly 2.5 ml peripheral blood sample was taken for RNA. Around 500 ng RNA was reverse transcribed with alpha and beta constant-region primers. Using multiplexing indices, alpha and beta chain libraries were generated apart by chain-specific third strand synthesis. Two random hexamers, added before amplification and joined, formed each molecule's 12-nucleotide barcode. A short first PCR added P5 and P7 adapter elements and a second index. One entry per CDR3 protein, called by TCRdb with MiXCR from the 5' RACE reads. The repertoire holds more than 15,000 distinct CDR3 sequences, with 9% to 10% as singletons. Germline CDR1 DFQATT, CDR2 SNEGSKA (reference sequence). Trimming took off 0 bases at V and 6 bases at J, with 14 bases between the two ends. The CDR3 is 14 residues long.

The sample originates from a study of HIV-infected patients and healthy controls. Sequenced: blood. The V call is TRBV20-1, the J call TRBJ1-1, with D possibly being TRBD1 (5 bases). The receptor's source is an adult in good health. CDR3 sequence: CSARDPSGTAEAFF. Here the CDR3 DNA reads TGCAGTGCTAGAGACCCCAGCGGGACGGCTGAAGCTTTCTTT.